The sequence of this T cell receptor beta chain was determined in a study of T cell changes during pregnancy in multiple sclerosis (dated by TCRdb to between 2018 and 2020). Looking at the study overall: The study examined how the T cell repertoire changed over the course of pregnancy in women with multiple sclerosis.

According to the germline V gene, CDR1 reads MGHRA and CDR2 reads YSYEKL. Trimming costs V 1 base and J 6 bases, and their ends lie 12 bases apart. The CDR3 holds 14 amino acids from the cysteine to the phenylalanine. The CDR3 DNA has 42 bases and is translated from base 1. The protocol used for the library was the immunoSEQ multiplex PCR assay. TCRdb took this table from immuneACCESS and kept in-frame rearrangements with V and J called. Such tables lack part of the clones; where checked against another copy, unresolved V genes explain under half of the gap, and the rest is unexplained. The sample table shows more than 35,000 clones, and 85% to 95% are seen once. Together, the top ten hold about 9% of the sample. As for this clone: Its target antigen remains unknown. There are no base qualities to consult, and no much larger clone falls within one base.

This receptor was taken from a female donor with multiple sclerosis, enrolled in a pregnancy study. The V and J genes are TRBV4-1 and TRBJ1-2; no D gene is confidently identified. The source material was CD8+ T cells from peripheral blood mononuclear cells, sampled in the third trimester of pregnancy. The DNA sequence is given as TGCGCCAGCAGCCAAGGAGACACTCTTGATGGCTACACCTTC. It encodes CASSQGDTLDGYTF.